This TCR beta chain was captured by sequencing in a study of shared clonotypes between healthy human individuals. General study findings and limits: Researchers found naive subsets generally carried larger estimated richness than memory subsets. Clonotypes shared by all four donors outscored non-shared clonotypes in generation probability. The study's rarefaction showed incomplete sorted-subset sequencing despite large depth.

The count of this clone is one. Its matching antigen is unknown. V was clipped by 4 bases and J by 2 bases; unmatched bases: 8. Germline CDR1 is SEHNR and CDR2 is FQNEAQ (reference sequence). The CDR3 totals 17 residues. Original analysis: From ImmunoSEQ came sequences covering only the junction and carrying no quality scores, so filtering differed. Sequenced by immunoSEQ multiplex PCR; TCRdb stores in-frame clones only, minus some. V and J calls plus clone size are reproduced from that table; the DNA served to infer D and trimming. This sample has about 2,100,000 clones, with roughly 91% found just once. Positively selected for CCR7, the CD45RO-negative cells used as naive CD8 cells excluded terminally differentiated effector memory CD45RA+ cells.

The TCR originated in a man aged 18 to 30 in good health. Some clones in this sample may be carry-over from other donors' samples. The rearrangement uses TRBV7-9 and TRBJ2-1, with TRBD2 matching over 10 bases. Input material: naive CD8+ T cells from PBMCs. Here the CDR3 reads CASSSALAGDAYNEQFF. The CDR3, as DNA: TGTGCCAGCAGCTCTGCCCTAGCGGGAGACGCCTACAATGAGCAGTTCTTC.